The 21 T cell receptor beta chains below all came from one sample that was sequenced in a study of blood T cell repertoires in COVID-19. Measured with immunoSEQ multiplex PCR; TCRdb has only the in-frame clones, and not every one. The sample records 25,000 to 35,000 clones, under 85% being singletons. The sequencing input was peripheral blood. These receptors were obtained from an older man with acute or convalescent COVID-19.

V and J are TRBV7-6 and TRBJ1-1, with TRBD1 as a possible D gene (6 bases). The CDR3 extends over 15 amino acids. Germline V CDR1 and CDR2: SGHVS, FNYEAQ. V dropped 4 bases and J dropped 2 bases, with 14 bases sitting between them. CDR3: CASSWAGTPNTEAFF. CDR3 DNA sequence: TGTGCCAGCAGCTGGGCCGGGACACCAAACACTGAAGCTTTCTTT. Variable domain in full (rest from reference TRBV7-6 and TRBJ1-1): GAGVSQSPRYKVTKRGQDVALRCDPISGHVSLYWYRQALGQGPEFLTYFNYEAQQDKSGLPNDRFSAERPEGSISTLTIQRTEQRDSAMYRCASSWAGTPNTEAFFGQGTRLTVV.

V usage is TRBV6-2 or TRBV6-3 and J usage is TRBJ2-1; perhaps TRBD1 as D (6 bases). There are 15 residues in the CDR3. The V end was cut by 6 bases, the J end by 5 bases, with 17 bases between. Per the germline V gene, CDR1 is MNHEY and CDR2 is SVGEGT. For the CDR3, the DNA is TGTGCCAGCAGCCAAGACAGGTCGGGAAACAATGAGCAGTTCTTC. Translated, it gives CASSQDRSGNNEQFF.

The chain employs TRBV4-1 and TRBJ1-3; D unclear. Germline V gene sequence: CDR1 MGHRA, CDR2 YSYEKL. V shed 1 base and J shed 0 bases, with 4 bases lying between them. This CDR3 region has 14 residues. The CDR3: CASSQASSGNTIYF. The CDR3 DNA sequence: TGCGCCAGCAGCCAAGCGAGCTCTGGAAACACCATATATTTT.

The rearrangement uses TRBV7-8 and TRBJ2-3; 14 positions match TRBD2. This CDR3 comprises 16 residues. V was pared by 5 bases and J by 4 bases, with 5 bases of the junction left unmatched. The germline V gene encodes CDR1 SGHVS and CDR2 FQNEAQ. CDR3: CASSTRTSGGSDTQYF. In DNA, the CDR3 is TGTGCCAGCAGCACCCGGACTAGCGGGGGGTCAGATACGCAGTATTTT. Together with reference TRBV7-8 and TRBJ2-3, the CDR3 gives the full variable domain: GAGVSQSPRYKVAKRGQDVALRCDPISGHVSLFWYQQALGQGPEFLTYFQNEAQLDKSGLPSDRFFAERPEGSVSTLKIQRTQQEDSAVYLCASSTRTSGGSDTQYFGPGTRLTVL.

V and J are TRBV7-2 and TRBJ1-1, with D unresolved. Germline V CDR1 and CDR2: SGHTA, FQGNSA. This CDR3 has 13 amino acids. Between the trimmed V and J ends, which lost 2 bases and 6 bases, there was a span of 10 bases. This CDR3 reads CASSLRGSAEAFF. In nucleotides, the CDR3 is TGTGCCAGCAGCTTAAGAGGGAGCGCTGAAGCTTTCTTT.

The CDR3 reads CASSQAARAGNTIYF. CDR3 bases: TGTGCCAGCAGCCAAGCTGCTCGGGCTGGAAACACCATATATTTT. The chain has TRBV3-1 (or the pseudogene TRBV3-2) and TRBJ1-3; no firm D call. V was clipped by 1 base and J by 2 bases, with 9 bases between them. Germline V gives CDR1 LGHDT, CDR2 YNNKEL (reference sequence). This CDR3 has 15 residues.

This clone was observed a few times. Other DNA sequences in the sample encode the same CDR3. This rearrangement joins TRBV2 to TRBJ2-2, with 9 bases aligning to TRBD1. Germline CDR1 is SNHLY and CDR2 is FYNNEI. V lost 6 bases and J lost 2; bases outside the gene matches: 4. This CDR3 comprises 15 residues. CDR3 protein: CASRGQGSNTGELFF. For the CDR3, the DNA is TGTGCCAGCAGGGGACAGGGATCAAACACCGGGGAGCTGTTTTTT.

The V call is TRBV2, the J call TRBJ2-3; unclear D gene. V dropped 6 bases and J dropped 4 bases, with 14 bases sitting between them. Germline V CDR1 and CDR2: SNHLY, FYNNEI. The CDR3 sequence is 14 residues long. The CDR3: CASSFSEWADTQYF. The DNA for the CDR3 is TGTGCCAGCAGCTTCTCGGAGTGGGCAGATACGCAGTATTTT.

The chain recombines TRBV18 with TRBJ2-7; TRBD1 is a possible D gene (5 bases). Trimming took 3 bases from V and 1 from J, leaving 19 bases between them. The length of the CDR3 is 17 residues. Germline CDR1 reads KGHSH; CDR2 reads LQKENI. The CDR3: CASSPKDQGIGSYEQYF. CDR3 DNA sequence: TGTGCCAGCTCACCTAAAGATCAGGGTATTGGGTCCTACGAGCAGTACTTC. Together with reference TRBV18 and TRBJ2-7, the CDR3 gives the full variable domain: NAGVMQNPRHLVRRRGQEARLRCSPMKGHSHVYWYRQLPEEGLKFMVYLQKENIIDESGMPKERFSAEFPKEGPSILRIQQVVRGDSAAYFCASSPKDQGIGSYEQYFGPGTRLTVT.

The V call is TRBV7-8, the J call TRBJ2-1, with TRBD2 identical over 8 bases. This CDR3 has 16 residues. Germline V lookup: CDR1 SGHVS, CDR2 FQNEAQ. Trimming cost V 5 bases and J 3 bases; bases outside gene matches: 9. CDR3 loop: CASSPRARGGYNEQFF. CDR3 bases: TGTGCCAGCAGCCCCAGGGCCCGGGGGGGCTACAATGAGCAGTTCTTC.

This clone was observed a few times. In nucleotides, the CDR3 is TGTGCCAGCAGTGAAGGGCAGACAGGGGGGAATGAAAAACTGTTTTTT. Protein: CASSEGQTGGNEKLFF. The chain carries TRBV6-1 and TRBJ1-4; 9 nucleotides align to TRBD1. The CDR3 totals 16 residues. Germline V gene data show CDR1 as MNHNS and CDR2 as SASEGT. J gave up 5 bases and V 1 base, and 5 bases lay outside the gene matches.

There are a few counts of this clone. V is TRBV4-2 and J is TRBJ2-3, with D uncertain. Germline CDR1 is LGHNA and CDR2 is YNFKEQ. Trimming removed 4 bases from V and 4 bases from J, with 9 bases in between. CDR3 length equals 13 residues. CDR3 region: CASSPSPADTQYF. CDR3 in DNA: TGTGCCAGCAGCCCCTCCCCGGCAGATACGCAGTATTTT.

The chain has TRBV6-1 and TRBJ1-4, with D possibly being TRBD1 (5 bases). V lost 3 bases and J lost 5, with 10 bases in between. This CDR3 has 14 residues. Germline assignment: CDR1 MNHNS and CDR2 SASEGT. The CDR3 region is CASSDRGRNEKLFF. CDR3 sequence (DNA): TGTGCCAGCAGTGACCGGGGGAGGAATGAAAAACTGTTTTTT.

J is TRBJ1-5 and V is TRBV19; tentative D call: TRBD1 (5 bases). The length of the CDR3 is 15 residues. Trimming left V 3 bases short and J 6 bases short, with 15 bases between. The V gene's germline CDR1 is LNHDA and CDR2 SQIVND (reference sequence). CDR3 nucleotides: TGTGCCAGTAGTATGGGGACTCGCGGCACTCAGCCCCAGCATTTT. This codes for CASSMGTRGTQPQHF.

The chain uses TRBV9 and TRBJ2-7; D is perhaps TRBD2 (7 bases). CDR3 length: 15 amino acids. Per the germline V gene, CDR1 is SGDLS and CDR2 is YYNGEE. V lost 9 bases and J 1 base, leaving 20 bases between the germline ends. The CDR3 here is CATGGHGDSSYEQYF. The DNA for the CDR3 is TGTGCCACCGGGGGGCACGGGGATTCGTCCTACGAGCAGTACTTC.

The chain carries TRBV6-1 and TRBJ1-2; D perhaps matches TRBD1 (5 bases). CDR1 and CDR2 from the germline V gene are MNHNS and SASEGT. The length of the CDR3 is 16 residues. The V end was cut by 2 bases, the J end by 0 bases, with 13 bases between. CDR3 in DNA: TGTGCCAGCAGTGAATCCAGTCCGGGGGCTAACTATGGCTACACCTTC. As protein: CASSESSPGANYGYTF.

The chain is built from TRBV9 and TRBJ1-2; TRBD1 might be the D (6 bases). The CDR3 totals 14 residues. Germline CDR1 SGDLS, CDR2 YYNGEE. Trimming cost V 2 bases and J 1 base, with 9 bases left between them. CDR3 nucleotide sequence: TGTGCCAGCAGCGTTGGACAGTTTAACTATGGCTACACCTTC. It codes for CASSVGQFNYGYTF.

The chain links TRBV19 to TRBJ1-1; 8 bases map to TRBD1. This CDR3 has 14 residues. Germline trimming cut 7 bases from V and 1 base from J; bases unmatched to any gene: 5. CDR1 and CDR2 (germline): LNHDA, SQIVND (reference sequence). The CDR3 nucleotides read TGTGCCAGTACTAGGACAGGGCGGAACACTGAAGCTTTCTTT. It encodes CASTRTGRNTEAFF.

The chain is built from TRBV7-2 and TRBJ2-2; a weak D match, TRBD2 (7 bases). The CDR3 sequence is 16 residues long. The germline V gene encodes CDR1 SGHTA and CDR2 FQGNSA. V lost 2 bases and J 2 bases, leaving 12 bases between the germline ends. CDR3 amino acids: CASSLRRGPNTGELFF. The CDR3 DNA follows: TGTGCCAGCAGCTTAAGGCGGGGGCCCAACACCGGGGAGCTGTTTTTT. The full variable domain, in which reference TRBV7-2 and TRBJ2-2 provide the parts outside the CDR3, is GAGVSQSPSNKVTEKGKDVELRCDPISGHTALYWYRQSLGQGLEFLIYFQGNSAPDKSGLPSDRFSAERTGGSVSTLTIQRTQQEDSAVYLCASSLRRGPNTGELFFGEGSRLTVL.

V usage is TRBV6-6 and J usage is TRBJ1-5; D not certain. Trimming took off 6 bases at V and 1 base at J, with 7 bases between the two ends. Germline V gene sequence: CDR1 MNHNY, CDR2 SVGAGI (reference sequence). This CDR3 is 13 amino acids long. CDR3 bases: TGTGCCAGCAGATTCCAAAGCAATCAGCCCCAGCATTTT. Amino acid sequence: CASRFQSNQPQHF.

This clone turned up a few times. J is TRBJ1-6 and V is TRBV7-9; D not certain. The CDR3 extends over 15 amino acids. Trimming removed 1 base at V and 7 bases at J, with 11 bases between. The germline V gene encodes CDR1 SEHNR and CDR2 FQNEAQ (reference sequence). CDR3 coding DNA: TGTGCCAGCAGCTTAGGCAGGATGTTAAATTCACCCCTCCACTTT. Encoded protein: CASSLGRMLNSPLHF. Full variable domain (remainder filled in from reference TRBV7-9 and TRBJ1-6): DTGVSQNPRHKITKRGQNVTFRCDPISEHNRLYWYRQTLGQGPEFLTYFQNEAQLEKSRLLSDRFSAERPKGSFSTLEIQRTEQGDSAMYLCASSLGRMLNSPLHFGNGTRLTVT.